This T cell receptor beta chain was identified in a study of shared T cell receptors in the human thymus (dated by TCRdb to the early 2020s). With regard to the full study: The study examined how self-reactive, shared T-cell receptor alpha chains are generated in the human thymus.

Taken from cysteine to phenylalanine, the CDR3 has 18 residues. Only CDR3 DNA is held: 54 bases, read in frame from base 1. Germline trimming amounts to 5 bases on V and 4 bases on J, with 9 as the count of junction bases outside the gene matches. The germline V gene (reference sequence) gives CDR1 as MNHEY and CDR2 as SMNVEV. Library creation used the immunoSEQ multiplex PCR assay. TCRdb mirrors the immuneACCESS table, restricted to in-frame sequences. Some clones are absent from its copies; in checked studies, under half trace to an unresolved V gene, and the reason for the others is unknown. A total of over 650,000 clones appear in this sample, 80% to 90% of them only once. Clones ranked in the top ten supply about 0.0094% of the sample. Points on this clone: There is no known antigen for this receptor. Base qualities were left out, and no much larger clone turns up one base away.

The sample was also reused in another study, on human thymus T cells. Looking at the second paper: In Finland, the donors were immunologically healthy infants who were having open corrective cardiac surgery for congenital heart defects. Thymus tissue was obtained as surgical resects removed during corrective cardiac surgery. Usage of V and J gene segments appeared to be biased in both the thymic and the peripheral blood repertoires. Highly overlapping thymic TCR repertoires among unrelated individuals were reported in the related research. The study characterized TCR alpha and beta repertoires from about 8 infant thymus samples and a few related peripheral blood samples. Donor ages ranged from about 7 to 244 days, and the cohort comprised roughly six male and two female infants. After being mechanically released from the tissue, thymocytes were kept at -70 degrees C in pellets of about 10-33 million cells. A QIAsymphony instrument was used to extract genomic DNA from frozen cell pellets. The immunoSEQ multiplex PCR assay was used to amplify the TCRB and TCRAD loci from a standardized quantity of quality-controlled genomic DNA. The V(D)J region was spanned by amplicons of a length sufficient to cover the CDR3 and to identify V and J genes. Through the commercial immunoSEQ service, the amplicons were sequenced on an Illumina platform. Primer bias and sequencing errors were corrected using previously described methods, and TCRAD and TCRB definitions followed the IMGT database. The repertoires were analysed using immunoSEQ Analyzer 3.0 and VDJTools for basic statistics, V/J segment usage, diversity estimates, rarefaction and pairwise overlap. Diversity was estimated using the Chao1, ChaoE, Efron-Thisted, Shannon and inverse Simpson indices, and was also estimated on datasets down-sampled to the size of the smallest sample. Repertoire overlap was assessed by strict matching of CDR3 nucleotide sequence, V gene and J gene, and clustering was done by Jaccard-based multidimensional scaling. On average, thymus samples yielded 800,000 or so unique TCRB clonotypes, whereas blood samples yielded approximately 84,000.

The rearrangement combines TRBV27 with TRBJ1-6; 12 bases in between match TRBD1. Sequencing input: thymocytes. The origin of this receptor is a boy under three years old with a congenital heart defect. Donor details come from another sample of the same person, matched by shared clones. The DNA is TGTGCCAGCAGTCCCTGGGACAGGGGGCGTTCGTATAATTCACCCCTCCACTTT. Translated, it reads CASSPWDRGRSYNSPLHF.